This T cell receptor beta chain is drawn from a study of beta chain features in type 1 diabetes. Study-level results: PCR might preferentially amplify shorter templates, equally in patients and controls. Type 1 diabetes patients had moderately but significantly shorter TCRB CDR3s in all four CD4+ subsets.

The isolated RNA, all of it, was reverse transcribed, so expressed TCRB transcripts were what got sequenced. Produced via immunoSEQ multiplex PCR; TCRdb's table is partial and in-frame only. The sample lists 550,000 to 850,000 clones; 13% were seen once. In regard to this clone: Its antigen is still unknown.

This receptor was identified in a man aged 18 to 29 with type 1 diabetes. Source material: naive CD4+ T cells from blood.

The CDR3 coding sequence is TGTGCCAGCAGTTCCTACCCCAGGGGTAGCAATCAGCCCCAGCATTTT. This codes for CASSSYPRGSNQPQHF. This chain joins TRBV28 and TRBJ1-5; D may be TRBD1 (6 bases). With 4 bases removed from V and 0 bases from J, the gap between germline ends came to 13 bases. This CDR3 has 16 residues. Germline values: CDR1 MDHEN, CDR2 SYDVKM.